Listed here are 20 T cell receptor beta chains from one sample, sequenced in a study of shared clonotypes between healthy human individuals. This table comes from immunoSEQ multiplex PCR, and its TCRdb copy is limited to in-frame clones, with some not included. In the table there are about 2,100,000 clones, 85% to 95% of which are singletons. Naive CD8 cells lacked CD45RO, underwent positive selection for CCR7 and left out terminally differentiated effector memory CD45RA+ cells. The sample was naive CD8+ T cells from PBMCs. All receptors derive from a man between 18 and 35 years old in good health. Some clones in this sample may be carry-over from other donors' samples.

The CDR3 here is CASSLIRSGSADTQYF. DNA of the CDR3: TGTGCCAGCAGTTTAATCAGAAGCGGGAGTGCAGATACGCAGTATTTT. The V call is TRBV28, the J call TRBJ2-3, with TRBD2 matching 8 bases. This CDR3 is 16 amino acids long. The V and J ends lost 2 bases and 4 bases, in that order; junction bases with no gene match: 8. Germline V gene sequence: CDR1 MDHEN, CDR2 SYDVKM.

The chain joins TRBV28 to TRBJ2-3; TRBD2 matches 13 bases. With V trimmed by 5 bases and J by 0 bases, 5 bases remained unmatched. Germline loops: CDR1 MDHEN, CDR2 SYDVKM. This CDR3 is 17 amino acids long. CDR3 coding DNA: TGTGCCAGCAGTGACCCGGGACTAGCGGGGAGCACAGATACGCAGTATTTT. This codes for CASSDPGLAGSTDTQYF.

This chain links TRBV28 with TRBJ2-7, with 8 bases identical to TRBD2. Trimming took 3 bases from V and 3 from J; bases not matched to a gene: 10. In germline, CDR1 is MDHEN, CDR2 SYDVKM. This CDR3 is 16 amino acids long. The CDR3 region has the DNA TGTGCCAGCAGTTTGACCCCTCAGAGCGGGAGCTACGAGCAGTACTTC. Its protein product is CASSLTPQSGSYEQYF.

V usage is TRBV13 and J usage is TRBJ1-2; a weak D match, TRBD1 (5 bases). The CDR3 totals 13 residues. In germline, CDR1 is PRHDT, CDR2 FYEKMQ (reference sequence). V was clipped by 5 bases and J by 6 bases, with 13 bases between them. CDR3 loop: CASSEQGRNGYTF. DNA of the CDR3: TGTGCCAGCAGCGAGCAGGGACGGAATGGCTACACCTTC.

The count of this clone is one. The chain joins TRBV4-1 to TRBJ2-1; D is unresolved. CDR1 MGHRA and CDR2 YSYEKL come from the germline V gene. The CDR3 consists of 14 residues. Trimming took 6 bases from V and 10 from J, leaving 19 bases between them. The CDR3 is CASREPRTSEEQFF. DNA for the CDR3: TGCGCCAGCAGGGAACCTAGGACCTCAGAGGAGCAGTTCTTC.

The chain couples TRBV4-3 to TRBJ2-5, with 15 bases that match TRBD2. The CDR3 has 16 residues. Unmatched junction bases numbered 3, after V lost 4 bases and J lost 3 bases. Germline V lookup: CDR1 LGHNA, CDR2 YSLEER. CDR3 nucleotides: TGCGCCAGCAGCCCCGGACTAGCGGGAGGGAAAGAGACCCAGTACTTC. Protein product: CASSPGLAGGKETQYF.

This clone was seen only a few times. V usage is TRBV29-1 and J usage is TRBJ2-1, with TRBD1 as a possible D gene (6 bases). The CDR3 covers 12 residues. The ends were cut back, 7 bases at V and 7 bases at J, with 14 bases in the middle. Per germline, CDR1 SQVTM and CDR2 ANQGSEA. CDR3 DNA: TGCAGCGCCACAGGGATTGGGAATGAGCAGTTCTTC. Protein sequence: CSATGIGNEQFF.

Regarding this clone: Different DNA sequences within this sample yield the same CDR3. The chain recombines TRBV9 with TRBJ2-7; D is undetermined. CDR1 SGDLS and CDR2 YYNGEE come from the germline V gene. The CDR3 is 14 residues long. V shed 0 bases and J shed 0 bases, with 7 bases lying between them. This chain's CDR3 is CASSVGAFSYEQYF. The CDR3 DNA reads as TGTGCCAGCAGCGTAGGGGCTTTCTCCTACGAGCAGTACTTC.

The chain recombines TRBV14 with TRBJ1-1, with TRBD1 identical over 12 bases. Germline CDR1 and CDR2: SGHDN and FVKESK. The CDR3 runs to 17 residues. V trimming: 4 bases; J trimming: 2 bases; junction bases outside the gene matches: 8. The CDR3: CASSRRDRGPKNTEAFF. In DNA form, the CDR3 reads TGTGCCAGCAGCCGCCGGGACAGGGGGCCAAAAAACACTGAAGCTTTCTTT.

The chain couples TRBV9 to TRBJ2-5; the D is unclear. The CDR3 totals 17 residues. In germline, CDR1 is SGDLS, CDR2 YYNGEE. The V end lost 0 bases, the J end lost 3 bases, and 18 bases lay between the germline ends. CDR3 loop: CASSVASNGPNKETQYF. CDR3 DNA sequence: TGTGCCAGCAGCGTAGCTAGTAACGGCCCTAACAAAGAGACCCAGTACTTC.

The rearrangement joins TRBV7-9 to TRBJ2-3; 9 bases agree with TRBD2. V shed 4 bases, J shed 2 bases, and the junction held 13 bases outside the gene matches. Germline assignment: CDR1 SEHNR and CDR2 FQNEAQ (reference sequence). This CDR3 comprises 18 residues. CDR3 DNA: TGTGCCAGCAGCTCCTCCCTACTGACTAGCGGATACACAGATACGCAGTATTTT. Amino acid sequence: CASSSSLLTSGYTDTQYF. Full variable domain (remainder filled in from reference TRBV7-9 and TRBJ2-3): DTGVSQNPRHKITKRGQNVTFRCDPISEHNRLYWYRQTLGQGPEFLTYFQNEAQLEKSRLLSDRFSAERPKGSFSTLEIQRTEQGDSAMYLCASSSSLLTSGYTDTQYFGPGTRLTVL.

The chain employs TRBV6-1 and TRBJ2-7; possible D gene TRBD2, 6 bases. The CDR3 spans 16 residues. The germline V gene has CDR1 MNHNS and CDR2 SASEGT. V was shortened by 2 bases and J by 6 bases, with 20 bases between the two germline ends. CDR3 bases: TGTGCCAGCAGTGAAAGCGGTGGCGGACTAACCCTCGAGCAGTACTTC. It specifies CASSESGGGLTLEQYF.

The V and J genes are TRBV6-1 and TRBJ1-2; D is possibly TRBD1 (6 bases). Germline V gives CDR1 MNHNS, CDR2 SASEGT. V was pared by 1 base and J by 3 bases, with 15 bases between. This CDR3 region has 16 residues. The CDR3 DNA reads TGTGCCAGCAGTGAAGTTCGGGGGGCTCCCTACTATGGCTACACCTTC. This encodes CASSEVRGAPYYGYTF.

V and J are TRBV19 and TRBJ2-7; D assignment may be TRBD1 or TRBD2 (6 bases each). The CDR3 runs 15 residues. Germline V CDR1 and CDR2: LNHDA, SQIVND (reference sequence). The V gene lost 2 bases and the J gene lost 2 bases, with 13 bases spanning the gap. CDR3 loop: CASSIRGDLTYEQYF. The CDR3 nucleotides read TGTGCCAGTAGTATAAGGGGGGACCTAACCTACGAGCAGTACTTC.

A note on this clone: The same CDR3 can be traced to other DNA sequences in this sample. The DNA of the CDR3 is TGCGCCAGCAGCCAAGGTCTGCAAGAGACCCAGTACTTC. This translates into CASSQGLQETQYF. The chain has TRBV4-1 and TRBJ2-5; the D is unclear. V shed 1 base and J shed 2 bases, with 5 bases lying between them. In germline, CDR1 is MGHRA, CDR2 YSYEKL. The CDR3 spans 13 residues.

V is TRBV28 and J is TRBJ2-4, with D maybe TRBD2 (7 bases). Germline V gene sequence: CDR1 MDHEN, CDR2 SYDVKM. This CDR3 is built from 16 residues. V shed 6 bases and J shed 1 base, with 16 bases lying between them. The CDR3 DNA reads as TGTGCCAGCAGCCCAACCGGGGGGCAGGCCAAAAACATTCAGTACTTC. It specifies CASSPTGGQAKNIQYF.

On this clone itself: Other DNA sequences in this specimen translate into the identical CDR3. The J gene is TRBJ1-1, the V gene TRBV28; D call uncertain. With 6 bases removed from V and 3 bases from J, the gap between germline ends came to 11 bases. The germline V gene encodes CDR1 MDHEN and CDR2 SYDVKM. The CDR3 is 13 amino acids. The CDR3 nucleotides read TGTGCCAGCAGCCTTACCGGGGACACTGAAGCTTTCTTT. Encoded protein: CASSLTGDTEAFF. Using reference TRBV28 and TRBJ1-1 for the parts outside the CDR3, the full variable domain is DVKVTQSSRYLVKRTGEKVFLECVQDMDHENMFWYRQDPGLGLRLIYFSYDVKMKEKGDIPEGYSVSREKKERFSLILESASTNQTSMYLCASSLTGDTEAFFGQGTRLTVV.

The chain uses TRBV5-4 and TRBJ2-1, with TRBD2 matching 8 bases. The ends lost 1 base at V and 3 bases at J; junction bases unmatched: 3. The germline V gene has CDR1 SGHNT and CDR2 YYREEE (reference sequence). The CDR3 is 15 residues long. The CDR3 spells CASSLKREIYNEQFF. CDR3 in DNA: TGTGCCAGCAGCTTGAAGCGGGAGATCTACAATGAGCAGTTCTTC.

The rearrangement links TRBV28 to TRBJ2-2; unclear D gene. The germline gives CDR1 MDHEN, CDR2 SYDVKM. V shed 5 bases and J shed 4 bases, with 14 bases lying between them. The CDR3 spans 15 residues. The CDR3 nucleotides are TGTGCCAGCAGTCACGCGTGGACCCGCACCGGGGAGCTGTTTTTT. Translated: CASSHAWTRTGELFF.

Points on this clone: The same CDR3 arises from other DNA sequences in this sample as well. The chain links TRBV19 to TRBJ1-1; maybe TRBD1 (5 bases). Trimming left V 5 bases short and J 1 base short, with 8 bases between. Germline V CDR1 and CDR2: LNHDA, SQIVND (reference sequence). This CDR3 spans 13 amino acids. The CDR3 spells CASSPQGNTEAFF. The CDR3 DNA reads TGTGCCAGTAGTCCCCAGGGGAACACTGAAGCTTTCTTT.